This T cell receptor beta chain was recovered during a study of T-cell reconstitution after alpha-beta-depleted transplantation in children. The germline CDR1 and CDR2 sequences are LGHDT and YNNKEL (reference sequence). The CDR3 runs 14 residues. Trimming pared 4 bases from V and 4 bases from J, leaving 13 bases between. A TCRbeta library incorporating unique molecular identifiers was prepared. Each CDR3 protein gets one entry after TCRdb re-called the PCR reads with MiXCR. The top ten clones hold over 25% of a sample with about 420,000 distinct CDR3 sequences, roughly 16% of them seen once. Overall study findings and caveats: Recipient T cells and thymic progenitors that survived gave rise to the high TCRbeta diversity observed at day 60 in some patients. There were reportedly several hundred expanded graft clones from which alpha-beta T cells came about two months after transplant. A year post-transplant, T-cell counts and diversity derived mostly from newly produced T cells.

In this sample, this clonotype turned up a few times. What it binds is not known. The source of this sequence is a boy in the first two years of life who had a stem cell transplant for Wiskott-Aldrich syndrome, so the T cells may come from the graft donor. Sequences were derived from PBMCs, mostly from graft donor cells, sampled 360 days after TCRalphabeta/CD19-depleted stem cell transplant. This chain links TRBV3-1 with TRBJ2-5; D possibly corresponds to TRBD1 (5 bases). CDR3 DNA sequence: TGTGCCAGCAGCCCGGACATCCCGCTAGAGACCCAGTACTTC. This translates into CASSPDIPLETQYF.